This T cell receptor (beta chain) was captured in a study of blood T cell repertoires in COVID-19. Study details: From the United States, Italy and Spain came samples of acute and convalescent COVID-19. T cells, B-cell-depleted T cells, or PBMCs supplied cDNA or gDNA.

Looked up from germline, CDR1 is LNHDA and CDR2 is SQIVND (reference sequence). Trimming left V 8 bases short and J 3 bases short, with 17 bases between. The CDR3 has 14 residues. Per the original data handling: Quantification of nucleated cells was approximated via reference gene primer amplification. Profiled with immunoSEQ multiplex PCR; TCRdb holds only in-frame clones, not every one. The DNA was the basis for D and trimming; V, J and clone size are from that table. In the table there are about 150,000 clones, approximately 80% of which are singletons. V usage is TRBV19 and J usage is TRBJ2-7; possibly TRBD1 for D (6 bases). This clonotype was sampled from an older woman with acute or convalescent COVID-19. What was sequenced was peripheral blood. The CDR3 loop is CASSGRGGGYEQYF. CDR3 nucleotides: TGTGCCAGTTCCGGCAGGGGTGGGGGCTACGAGCAGTACTTC.